Sequencing of this TCR beta chain was carried out in a study of response to subunit inactivated influenza vaccine. The study, taken as a whole, reports: Authors suggested each seasonal flu vaccination may recruit only limited numbers of new T cells.

The table lists this clonotype with a few counts. Its antigen remains unknown. In TCRdb, the RT-PCR reads were re-called with MiXCR into one record per CDR3 protein. The table records 650,000 to 850,000 distinct CDR3 sequences, about 15% of them present only once. CDR1 and CDR2 (germline): MNHEY, SMNVEV (reference sequence). With V trimmed by 5 bases and J by 4 bases, 7 bases remained unmatched. The CDR3 runs 14 residues. This specimen was PBMCs from blood, taken roughly 2 weeks before vaccination. This TCR was recovered from a man between 50 and 59 years old who received an inactivated influenza vaccine. The chain recombines TRBV27 with TRBJ2-7, with 8 bases identical to TRBD1. The CDR3 bases are TGTGCCAGCAGTCCGACCGGGACAGGATACGAGCAGTACTTC. The encoded protein is CASSPTGTGYEQYF.